These 3 T cell receptor beta chains were sequenced from one sample in a study of blood T cell repertoires in COVID-19. Some clones are missing from TCRdb's copy, which holds only in-frame ones; the method was immunoSEQ multiplex PCR. This sample yields 60,000 to 85,000 clones, of which 80% to 90% are seen a single time; more than 15% belongs to the top ten. Material for sequencing was peripheral blood. These receptors originate from a woman in her sixties with acute or convalescent COVID-19.

The V gene is TRBV4-1, the J gene TRBJ1-2; the D is unclear. CDR1 MGHRA and CDR2 YSYEKL come from the germline V gene. V was trimmed by 0 bases and J by 0 bases, leaving 8 bases between them. The CDR3 contains 15 residues. CDR3 residues: CASSQDVRPNYGYTF. The CDR3 coding sequence is TGCGCCAGCAGCCAAGATGTCAGGCCTAACTATGGCTACACCTTC.

V gene TRBV5-1 combines with J gene TRBJ2-5, with a possible D match to TRBD1 (5 bases). There are 14 residues in the CDR3. From germline, CDR1 is SGHRS and CDR2 YFSETQ. The germline V and J ends were trimmed by 7 bases and 8 bases, with 21 bases remaining between them. CDR3 sequence: CASRIGAARDTQYF. In DNA form, the CDR3 reads TGCGCCAGCCGAATAGGGGCAGCAAGAGATACCCAGTACTTC.

This clone has just one count. The genes are TRBV30 and TRBJ1-2; D uncertain. CDR3 size: 13 residues. Trimming took 4 bases from V and 1 from J, leaving 10 bases between them. Per germline, CDR1 GTSNPN and CDR2 SVGIG (reference sequence). CDR3 sequence: CAWNDSDNYGYTF. Written as DNA, the CDR3 is TGTGCCTGGAACGACTCAGATAACTATGGCTACACCTTC.